The rows below give T cell receptor beta chains drawn from one sample of a study of beta chain features in type 1 diabetes. Using immunoSEQ multiplex PCR, the repertoire was profiled, and TCRdb retains in-frame clones only, with some absent. The data hold about 370,000 clones, with more than 13% observed a single time. Input material: naive CD4+ T cells from blood. The receptors stem from a woman aged 18-29 years in good health. CDR3s include the opening cysteine and the closing phenylalanine or tryptophan. A D gene is named only where the DNA matches it firmly. Size tells how often a clone was seen (once, few, many) or the class of an expanded clone, and some rows leave it out.

clone size	V gene	D gene	J gene	CDR3 length	CDR3 DNA	CDR3 protein
-	TRBV7-2	-	TRBJ1-5	14	TGTGCCAGCAGACTAACAGGGATCAATCAGCCCCAGCATTTT	CASRLTGINQPQHF
few	TRBV19	-	TRBJ1-5	13	TGTGCCAGTAGTACGGGGTGGAGTCAGCCCCAGCATTTT	CASSTGWSQPQHF
-	TRBV15	-	TRBJ2-4	16	TGTGCCACCAGCAGAGATCAGGGAAGGGCCAAAAACATTCAGTACTTC	CATSRDQGRAKNIQYF
-	TRBV6-1	-	TRBJ2-5	10	TGTGCCAGTGGGGCAGAGACCCAGTACTTC	CASGAETQYF
-	TRBV2	TRBD1	TRBJ1-2	13	TGTGCCAGCGCGGGACAGGGGAACTATGGCTACACCTTC	CASAGQGNYGYTF
-	TRBV9	TRBD2	TRBJ2-3	16	TGTGCCAGCAGCGACCGGACTAGCGGGAGTTCAGATACGCAGTATTTT	CASSDRTSGSSDTQYF
few	TRBV30	-	TRBJ2-7	12	TGTGCCTGGAGTGTAGGGAGCTACGAGCAGTACTTC	CAWSVGSYEQYF
few	TRBV4-1	TRBD2	TRBJ2-1	15	TGCGCCAGCAGCCATAGGGTAGCGGGACGCAATGAGCAGTTCTTC	CASSHRVAGRNEQFF
few	TRBV14	TRBD1	TRBJ1-2	17	TGTGCCAGCAGCCAAGATCCCAGACAGGGGAGAGCGTATGGCTACACCTTC	CASSQDPRQGRAYGYTF
-	TRBV28	-	TRBJ2-5	15	TGTGCCAGCAGTTTAACAACAGGGTGGCGAGAGACCCAGTACTTC	CASSLTTGWRETQYF
few	TRBV18	TRBD1	TRBJ1-4	14	TGTGCCAGCTCATACAGGGGATTGGTTGAAAAACTGTTTTTT	CASSYRGLVEKLFF
-	TRBV6-6	-	TRBJ1-1	14	TGTGCCAGCAGGTCCCCGGGGGTGAACACTGAAGCTTTCTTT	CASRSPGVNTEAFF
-	TRBV30	-	TRBJ1-5	12	TGTGCCTGGAGTGTACAGGGTCAGCCCCAGCATTTT	CAWSVQGQPQHF
-	TRBV5-1	-	TRBJ1-2	12	TGCGCCAGCAGCTTGACTGGCGGAACTTACACCTTC	CASSLTGGTYTF
few	TRBV5-4	-	TRBJ2-7	12	TGTGCCAGCAGCTTGTCAGGGTCAGAGCAGTACTTC	CASSLSGSEQYF
-	TRBV4-3	-	TRBJ1-5	15	TGCGCCAGCAGCCAAGAAGGTACCGGCCTAGGGCCCCAGCATTTT	CASSQEGTGLGPQHF
-	TRBV28	TRBD2	TRBJ2-7	13	TGTGCCAGCAGTTCCCCCATGGGCGGGAGAGGAAAATTC	CASSSPMGGRGKF
few	TRBV25-1	-	TRBJ2-7	15	TGTGCCAGCAGTGAATGGGTCGGGAACTCCTACGAGCAGTACTTC	CASSEWVGNSYEQYF
-	TRBV30	TRBD2	TRBJ2-1	18	TGTGCCTGGAAGTCCCCCGGGACTAGCGGGACCCTCTACAATGAGCAGTTCTTC	CAWKSPGTSGTLYNEQFF
few	TRBV7-9	TRBD2	TRBJ2-5	15	TGTGCCAGCAGCCCCGGGGCTAGCGGCCAAGAGACCCAGTACTTC	CASSPGASGQETQYF
few	TRBV7-2	TRBD2	TRBJ2-3	15	TGTGCCAGCATCCAAGCGGGACTCCGCACAGATACGCAGTATTTT	CASIQAGLRTDTQYF
-	TRBV7-9	-	TRBJ2-3	12	TGTGCCAGCAGCCCAAGCACAGATACGCAGTATTTT	CASSPSTDTQYF